The 16 T cell receptor beta chains presented below share a single source sample, sequenced in a study of T cells in Graves' hyperthyroidism and ophthalmopathy. It was RNA transcripts that yielded the amplified TCR beta CDR3 regions. The primer set for the first-round RT-PCR of the TCR CDR3 was HTBI. In TCRdb, the multiplex PCR reads were re-called with MiXCR into one record per CDR3 protein. This table holds a few hundred thousand distinct CDR3 sequences, approximately 14% found once. The source material was blood. The receptors were sampled from a woman aged 50 to 60 with Graves' hyperthyroidism that later progressed to Graves' ophthalmopathy.

V gene TRBV20-1 combines with J gene TRBJ2-7; 7 nucleotides match TRBD2. The CDR3 sequence is 14 residues long. V shed 6 bases and J 7 bases; nucleotides not matched to a gene: 15. The germline CDR1 and CDR2 sequences are DFQATT and SNEGSKA (reference sequence). The CDR3, as DNA: TGCAGTGCCCCCCCCGCTAGCGGCCGCCGGGAGCAGTACTTC. Amino acids: CSAPPASGRREQYF.

The table lists this clonotype with many counts. The chain combines TRBV20-1 with TRBJ2-2, with D possibly TRBD2 on 5 matching bases. The CDR3 sequence is 12 residues long. Germline values: CDR1 DFQATT, CDR2 SNEGSKA (reference sequence). Trimming left V 5 bases short and J 7 bases short, with 11 bases between. The CDR3 DNA reads as TGCAGTGCTCCTGGACTGGTCGGGGAGCTGTTTTTT. It encodes CSAPGLVGELFF.

Concerning this clonotype: Being one base from a much bigger clone, this may be a read error. The CDR3 region has the DNA TGTGCCAGCAGTTTTAAGGCAGGGAGCTCCCACGAGCAGTACTTC. It specifies CASSFKAGSSHEQYF. The rearrangement uses TRBV27 and TRBJ2-7; D is perhaps TRBD1 or TRBD2 (5 bases each). Per the germline V gene, CDR1 is MNHEY and CDR2 is SMNVEV (reference sequence). The CDR3 loop spans 15 amino acids.

The gene calls are TRBV7-9 and TRBJ2-5; TRBD2 agrees at 13 bases. V was clipped by 11 bases and J by 4 bases; unmatched bases: 10. This CDR3 comprises 15 residues. Germline CDR1 SEHNR, CDR2 FQNEAQ (reference sequence). CDR3 residues: CAEDRGTSGIETQYF. The CDR3 region has the DNA TGTGCCGAGGACAGGGGGACTAGCGGGATAGAGACCCAGTACTTC.

At least ten counts were recorded for this clonotype. J is TRBJ2-3 and V is TRBV5-8, with 7 bases that match TRBD2. Trimming cost V 4 bases and J 2 bases; bases outside gene matches: 4. The CDR3 contains 14 residues. Germline CDR1 SGHTS, CDR2 YDEGEE. Here the CDR3 reads CASSRGLNTDTQYF. The DNA for the CDR3 is TGTGCCAGCAGCCGGGGACTAAACACAGATACGCAGTATTTT.

The rearrangement joins TRBV27 to TRBJ1-5; 7 bases are a match to TRBD1. J lost 0 bases, V lost 8 bases, and 10 bases had no gene match. The CDR3 length is 16 residues. Germline values: CDR1 MNHEY, CDR2 SMNVEV (reference sequence). The CDR3: CASRGQALNSNQPQHF. CDR3 nucleotides: TGTGCCAGCCGCGGACAGGCTCTCAATAGCAATCAGCCCCAGCATTTT.

The genes are TRBV11-2 and TRBJ1-2, with D maybe TRBD1 (6 bases). Looked up from germline, CDR1 is SGHAT and CDR2 is FQNNGV. V was trimmed by 6 bases and J by 4 bases, leaving 12 bases between them. CDR3 length: 13 amino acids. The CDR3 DNA follows: TGTGCCAGCAGGCAGGGGTTCGGCTATGGCTACACCTTC. Amino acids: CASRQGFGYGYTF.

This clonotype was detected many times. This chain joins TRBV3-1 and TRBJ1-2; D not certain. Per germline, CDR1 LGHDT and CDR2 YNNKEL (reference sequence). The CDR3 consists of 12 residues. Trimming stripped 0 bases from V and 7 bases from J, with 6 bases between. CDR3 region: CASSQDRGGYTF. In DNA, the CDR3 is TGTGCCAGCAGCCAAGATCGGGGTGGCTACACCTTC.

The chain links TRBV10-2 to TRBJ1-1; no firm D call. The germline CDR1 and CDR2 sequences are WSHSY and SAAADI. The CDR3 sequence is 15 residues long. Trimming cost V 0 bases and J 6 bases, with 14 bases left between them. The CDR3 sequence: CASSESNRTPPEAFF. CDR3 DNA sequence: TGCGCCAGCAGTGAGTCGAATAGGACCCCACCTGAAGCTTTCTTT.

Concerning this clonotype: Being one base from a much bigger clone, this may be a read error. V usage is TRBV7-2 and J usage is TRBJ2-7; the match to TRBD2 covers 8 bases. The CDR3 covers 16 residues. Germline lookup yields CDR1 SGHTA and CDR2 FQGNSA. J gave up 4 bases and V 4 bases, and 12 bases lay outside the gene matches. The CDR3 reads CASSSGPPGLGYEQYF. The CDR3 nucleotides are TGTGCCAGCAGCTCAGGGCCTCCGGGACTAGGGTACGAGCAGTACTTC.

This clonotype occurred many times. The V gene is TRBV6-1, the J gene TRBJ2-1, with 14 bases matching TRBD2. Germline-derived CDR1 and CDR2 are MNHNS and SASEGT. After removal of 5 bases from V and 9 bases from J, the junction contained 9 bases not matched to a gene. This CDR3 is built from 16 residues. The CDR3 DNA follows: TGTGCCAGCAGTACTGGGACTAGCGGGAGTGGGAGTGAGCAGTTCTTC. Translating gives CASSTGTSGSGSEQFF.

This clonotype was seen ten or more times. The rearrangement joins TRBV20-1 to TRBJ1-1, with D perhaps TRBD1 (5 bases). V dropped 5 bases and J dropped 8 bases, with 15 bases sitting between them. CDR3 length: 12 amino acids. The V gene's germline CDR1 is DFQATT and CDR2 SNEGSKA (reference sequence). The CDR3 region has the DNA TGCAGTGCTCCCGGGGGGACCGAGGAAGCTTTCTTT. It is translated as CSAPGGTEEAFF.

There are many counts of this clonotype. The CDR3 reads CASSLWTKGTYNEQFF. Here the CDR3 DNA reads TGTGCCAGCAGCTTGTGGACTAAAGGTACCTACAATGAGCAGTTCTTC. This sequence joins TRBV5-6 and TRBJ2-1, with D perhaps TRBD2 (6 bases). This CDR3 is 16 amino acids long. Germline V gives CDR1 SGHDT, CDR2 YYEEEE. The V gene lost 1 base and the J gene lost 2 bases, with 13 bases spanning the gap.

The chain couples TRBV27 to TRBJ2-2; 13 bases agree with TRBD2. Per germline, CDR1 MNHEY and CDR2 SMNVEV (reference sequence). V shed 5 bases, J shed 4 bases, and the junction held 7 bases outside the gene matches. The CDR3 totals 17 residues. CDR3 region: CASSILAGGPGTGELFF. DNA for the CDR3: TGTGCCAGCAGTATACTAGCGGGAGGGCCGGGCACCGGGGAGCTGTTTTTT.

This clonotype occurred many times. The chain joins TRBV2 to TRBJ2-7, with D tentatively TRBD1 (5 bases). The V gene lost 7 bases and the J gene lost 2 bases, with 9 bases spanning the gap. Looked up from germline, CDR1 is SNHLY and CDR2 is FYNNEI. The CDR3 sequence is 12 residues long. The chain's CDR3 is CASKQGTYEQYF. As DNA, the CDR3 is TGTGCCAGCAAGCAGGGTACCTACGAGCAGTACTTC.

The sample holds a few counts of this clonotype. A read error is possible here, since a much larger clone lies one base away. The chain is built from TRBV28 and TRBJ1-2; TRBD1 is a possible D gene (5 bases). Germline V lookup: CDR1 MDHEN, CDR2 SYDVKM. There are 17 residues in the CDR3. The CDR3, as DNA: TGTGCCGGCAGGTCCGACAGAGGGAGCCAATGGATCTATGGCTACACCTTC. Translated: CAGRSDRGSQWIYGYTF.